The present T cell receptor (beta chain) was sequenced within a study of Tregs in tolerant kidney transplant recipients (dated by TCRdb to the late 2010s). With regard to the full study: Before combined kidney and bone marrow transplantation, this study identified donor-specific regulatory T cells using TCRbeta sequencing and then followed those same cells after transplant.

For TCRbeta CDR3 sequencing, genomic DNA was extracted from sorted cells using the QIAGEN DNeasy Blood and Tissue Kit. High-throughput TCRbeta CDR3 sequencing was carried out commercially through immunoSEQ, with PCR amplification with bias correction and internal controls included. In the original analysis: Unique productive TCRbeta sequences were defined by CDR3 nucleotide sequence where primers matched, otherwise by CDR3 amino acid sequence with Vbeta and Jbeta genes. Sorting error was corrected by removing sequences shared between sorted populations at a frequency ratio of 2:1 or less, and the remaining shared sequences were assigned to the higher population. Sequences were defined as donor-reactive when expanded at least 5-fold in CFSE-low cells versus unstimulated cells and present at a frequency of at least 0.01% in CFSE-low cells. Repertoire divergence was quantified by Jensen-Shannon divergence calculated from the top 100 TCRbeta sequences ranked by frequency. For samples with multiple sequencing runs, sorting error was corrected separately for each run before the runs were pooled. Not all clones reach the TCRdb copy of this immuneACCESS table, which keeps in-frame sequences only. Checked studies attribute under half of the gap to unresolved V genes and leave the rest unexplained. That table furnishes V, J and clone size, whereas the DNA furnished D and trimming. For this sample, the table gives some 14,000 clones. 25% to 30% of the sample goes to the ten largest clones.

Paper-wide results and their limitations: Although technical replication error seemed to be minimal, the question of biological reproducibility was not addressed directly. Because the PCR primers were changed over time for some patients, nucleotide-level comparison could not be performed across the samples from those patients. The most biologically relevant and donor-specific TCRbeta repertoire appeared to be identified by expanding Tregs with activated donor B cells. Because the study included only a small number of patients, the results must be confirmed in larger populations and under other immunosuppression protocols. In tolerant patients, donor-specific Tregs expanded more than Tregs overall, which suggests antigen-driven rather than nonspecific expansion.

The time point label here, explained by the study, means: 6 months after combined kidney and bone marrow transplant. The transplants used related donors with nonmyeloablative bone marrow transplantation, and mixed chimerism in the human trials was transient. Thawed PBMCs were FACS-sorted into unstimulated Tregs (CD4+CD25+CD127-), CD4+ non-Tregs (CD4+CD25-), CD4 cells and CD8 cells. A few combined kidney and bone marrow transplant recipients from the ITN036ST trial were included as patients, and samples were available only from these trial subjects. Healthy control blood was processed by Ficoll density gradient to PBMCs and cryopreserved; patient PBMCs were collected before and after transplant. The CDR3 measures 14 amino acids from cysteine to phenylalanine. Sequencing covers 33 bases of the CDR3, shown here with the frame starting at base 1. The V end gives up 2 bases and the J end 6 bases, leaving 4 bases in the junction not matched to a gene. Taken from the germline V gene, the CDR1 and CDR2 loops are MNHNS and SASEGT.

Of note for this clone: No cognate antigen has been identified for it. The read terminates 3 residues ahead of where the CDR3 ends, so the germline J gene completes it.

The source was CD8+ T cells from blood (PBMCs), collected 6 months after the transplant. The chain is assembled from TRBV6-1 and TRBJ2-4; 7 junctional bases match TRBD2. The receptor was isolated from a human patient who received a combined kidney and bone marrow transplant. Some T cells may originate with the graft donor following a transplant. The CDR3 region reads CASSEMGGINIQYF. Partial CDR3 DNA: TGTGCCAGCAGTGAAATGGGGGGGATAAACATT.